This entry is about one T cell receptor (beta chain). Its specificity is not known. Every donor provided around 10 milliliters of peripheral blood. The CDR3 length is 15 residues. Looked up from germline, CDR1 is SGHRS and CDR2 is YFSETQ. The V and J ends lost 4 bases and 3 bases, in that order; junction bases with no gene match: 5. This sample was included in a study of blood T cells in healthy people across ages. The study, taken as a whole, reports: Getting older went along with TCR beta diversity per million T cells dropping roughly linearly.

Together with a sample-barcoded 5' primer, a J-beta primer mix was included in a second PCR lasting about 7 to 12 cycles. TCRdb reprocessed the 5' RACE reads via MiXCR and lists one record per CDR3 protein. The sample has approximately 800,000 distinct CDR3 sequences; more than 20% are singletons. Another study also made use of these data, one on T cells of mothers and their children. That report adds: According to the study, all extracted RNA entered cDNA synthesis at roughly 1.5 ug per 15 ul. Slightly, though not significantly, more overlap was seen in related than in unrelated mother-child pairs.

Sequencing was carried out using blood. The sequence derives from a boy younger than 18 in good health. The chain is built from TRBV5-1 and TRBJ2-1, with TRBD2 matching 9 bases. The chain's CDR3 is CASSVGTSIYNEQFF. DNA for the CDR3: TGCGCCAGCAGCGTCGGGACTAGCATCTACAATGAGCAGTTCTTC.